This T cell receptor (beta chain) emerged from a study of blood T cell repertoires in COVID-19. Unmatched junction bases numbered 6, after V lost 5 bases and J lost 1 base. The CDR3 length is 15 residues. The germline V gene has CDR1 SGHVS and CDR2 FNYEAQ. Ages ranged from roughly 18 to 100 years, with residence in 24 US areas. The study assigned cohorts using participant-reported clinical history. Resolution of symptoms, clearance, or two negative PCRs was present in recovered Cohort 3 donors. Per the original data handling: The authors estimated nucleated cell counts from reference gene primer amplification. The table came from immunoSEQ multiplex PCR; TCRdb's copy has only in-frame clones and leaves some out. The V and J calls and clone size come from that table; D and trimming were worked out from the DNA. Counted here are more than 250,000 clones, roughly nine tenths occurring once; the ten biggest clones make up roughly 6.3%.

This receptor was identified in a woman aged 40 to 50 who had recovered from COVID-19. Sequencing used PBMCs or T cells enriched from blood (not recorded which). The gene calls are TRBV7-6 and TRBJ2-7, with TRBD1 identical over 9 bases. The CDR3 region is CASSTRDRDSYEQYF. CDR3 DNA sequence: TGTGCCAGCAGCACCCGGGACAGGGATTCCTACGAGCAGTACTTC.